This TCR beta chain was sequenced for a study of blood T cell repertoires in COVID-19. Germline V gene lookup returns CDR1 MNHGY and CDR2 SAAAGT. The V gene end was trimmed by 5 bases and the J gene end by 3 bases; junction bases not matched to a gene: 5. CDR3 size: 15 residues. Profiling relied on immunoSEQ multiplex PCR, and the TCRdb table lists in-frame clones only, not all of them. The data hold roughly 110,000 clones, with about four fifths observed a single time. The sequence came from a man aged 65 to 85 with acute or convalescent COVID-19. Sequencing was carried out using peripheral blood. The gene calls are TRBV6-8 and TRBJ1-5, with 9 bases matching TRBD1. This CDR3 reads CASSTGDRDNQPQHF. The CDR3 DNA sequence: TGTGCCAGCAGTACGGGGGACAGGGACAATCAGCCCCAGCATTTT.